The 25 T cell receptor beta chains presented below share a single source sample, sequenced in a study of T-cell reconstitution after alpha-beta-depleted transplantation in children. Unique molecular identifiers were incorporated during preparation of the TCRbeta library. TCRdb fed the PCR reads into MiXCR, producing one record per CDR3 protein. The sample gives under 850,000 distinct CDR3 sequences, 10% to 15% of which show up once; about 0.79% is in the top ten. This specimen was PBMCs, taken before TCRalphabeta/CD19-depleted stem cell transplant. The receptors shown here come from a girl aged 2-10 years with congenital amegakaryocytic thrombocytopenia, due to receive a stem cell transplant.

This clonotype has ten or more counts. The chain couples TRBV20-1 to TRBJ2-2, with 12 nucleotides matching TRBD2. The CDR3 sequence is 17 residues long. Germline V gene lookup returns CDR1 DFQATT and CDR2 SNEGSKA (reference sequence). Trimming removed 0 bases from V and 2 bases from J; junction bases left unmatched: 4. CDR3 DNA sequence: TGCAGTGCTAGAGACCCGGGACTAGCGGGTAACACCGGGGAGCTGTTTTTT. It codes for CSARDPGLAGNTGELFF.

This clonotype was seen at least ten times. The V and J genes are TRBV4-2 and TRBJ2-7; 10 bases align to TRBD2. With V trimmed by 4 bases and J by 0 bases, 6 bases remained unmatched. The CDR3 runs 16 residues. Germline-derived CDR1 and CDR2 are LGHNA and YNFKEQ. CDR3 coding DNA: TGTGCCAGCAGCCCTCGGACTAGCGGCTACTCCTACGAGCAGTACTTC. This gives the protein CASSPRTSGYSYEQYF.

This clonotype has just one count. The J gene is TRBJ2-1, the V gene TRBV28; maybe TRBD2 (5 bases). Trimming stripped 6 bases from V and 8 bases from J, with 26 bases between. Germline CDR1 reads MDHEN; CDR2 reads SYDVKM. The CDR3 extends over 17 amino acids. The CDR3 nucleotides read TGTGCCAGCAGGCCGAGGCCAGGCAGAGGGCATGGCGATGAGCAGTTCTTC. It specifies CASRPRPGRGHGDEQFF.

This clonotype appeared a few times. V gene TRBV7-2 combines with J gene TRBJ2-1; 8 nucleotides align to TRBD2. Germline V gene lookup returns CDR1 SGHTA and CDR2 FQGNSA. The CDR3 spans 16 residues. Germline trimming cut 2 bases from V and 0 bases from J; bases unmatched to any gene: 3. CDR3 bases: TGTGCCAGCAGCTTATGGGCGGGAGGCTCCTACAATGAGCAGTTCTTC. Translation gives CASSLWAGGSYNEQFF.

This clonotype was detected only a few times. The V call is TRBV20-1, the J call TRBJ2-2; 7 positions match TRBD1. The CDR3 has 13 residues. After removal of 1 base from V and 7 bases from J, the junction contained 3 bases not matched to a gene. The germline gives CDR1 DFQATT, CDR2 SNEGSKA (reference sequence). Here the CDR3 DNA reads TGCAGTGCTAGAGGACAGGGAAACGGGGAGCTGTTTTTT. Its protein product is CSARGQGNGELFF.

In its sample, this clonotype was seen many times. The chain recombines TRBV5-1 with TRBJ2-3; 8 bases fit TRBD2. Germline CDR1 SGHRS, CDR2 YFSETQ. This CDR3 has 17 amino acids. V was pared by 2 bases and J by 1 base, with 9 bases of the junction left unmatched. The CDR3 spells CASSFDIAGMGTDTQYF. The CDR3 bases are TGCGCCAGCAGCTTCGACATAGCGGGGATGGGCACAGATACGCAGTATTTT.

This clonotype was seen at least ten times. The chain carries TRBV12-3 or TRBV12-4 and TRBJ1-5; D gene uncertain. Between the trimmed V and J ends, which lost 0 bases and 4 bases, there was a span of 4 bases. The CDR3 runs 13 residues. CDR3 sequence: CASSLAENQPQHF. The CDR3 DNA reads TGTGCCAGCAGTTTAGCGGAAAATCAGCCCCAGCATTTT.

The chain has TRBV9 and TRBJ1-1; D perhaps matches TRBD1 (5 bases). CDR1 is SGDLS, CDR2 YYNGEE, per germline. Trimming took off 0 bases at V and 1 base at J, with 10 bases between the two ends. The CDR3 covers 15 residues. The CDR3: CASSVDAGGNTEAFF. CDR3 coding DNA: TGTGCCAGCAGCGTAGATGCGGGGGGGAACACTGAAGCTTTCTTT.

This clonotype was picked up a small number of times. This chain connects TRBV5-5 to TRBJ2-5; perhaps TRBD2 as D (6 bases). The germline gives CDR1 SGHKS, CDR2 YYEKEE (reference sequence). V was cut by 4 bases and J by 1 base, with 14 bases left in between. The CDR3 runs 15 residues. This chain's CDR3 is CASSPGLNRQETQYF. The DNA of the CDR3 is TGTGCCAGCAGCCCGGGACTTAATCGCCAAGAGACCCAGTACTTC.

This clonotype has just a few counts. The V and J genes are TRBV6-5 and TRBJ2-7; TRBD2 agrees at 10 bases. The germline V gene encodes CDR1 MNHEY and CDR2 SVGAGI. V lost 2 bases to trimming and J lost 6 bases; unmatched junction nucleotides: 10. The CDR3 extends over 16 amino acids. CDR3 sequence: CASSYDPLAGVGEQYF. Written as DNA, the CDR3 is TGTGCCAGCAGTTACGACCCTCTAGCGGGAGTGGGCGAGCAGTACTTC.

This clonotype was seen ten or more times. The genes are TRBV5-1 and TRBJ2-1, with 8 bases matching TRBD2. V shed 5 bases and J 6 bases; nucleotides not matched to a gene: 10. CDR1 SGHRS and CDR2 YFSETQ come from the germline V gene. This CDR3 contains 15 residues. The CDR3 DNA is TGCGCCAGCAGGATTAGCGGGATTTCCCCCAATGAGCAGTTCTTC. Its translation is CASRISGISPNEQFF. Together with reference TRBV5-1 and TRBJ2-1, the CDR3 gives the full variable domain: KAGVTQTPRYLIKTRGQQVTLSCSPISGHRSVSWYQQTPGQGLQFLFEYFSETQRNKGNFPGRFSGRQFSNSRSEMNVSTLELGDSALYLCASRISGISPNEQFFGPGTRLTVL.

This clonotype came up many times. The chain combines TRBV29-1 with TRBJ2-1; D remains ambiguous. CDR1 and CDR2 from the germline V gene are SQVTM and ANQGSEA. Trimming cost V 7 bases and J 3 bases, with 7 bases left between them. The CDR3 runs 11 residues. CDR3 region: CSAGVYNEQFF. DNA of the CDR3: TGCAGCGCTGGGGTCTACAATGAGCAGTTCTTC.

The genes are TRBV2 and TRBJ2-3; D possibly matches TRBD1 or TRBD2 (6 bases each). The length of the CDR3 is 13 residues. Deletions cut 11 bases from V and 6 bases from J, with 18 bases between. From germline, CDR1 is SNHLY and CDR2 FYNNEI. The CDR3 DNA follows: TGTGCCCTGCGGGGCGCCCAGGGGGATACGCAGTATTTT. Translation: CALRGAQGDTQYF. Looking up the rest from reference TRBV2 and TRBJ2-3 gives the full variable domain: EPEVTQTPSHQVTQMGQEVILRCVPISNHLYFYWYRQILGQKVEFLVSFYNNEISEKSEIFDDQFSVERPDGSNFTLKIRSTKLEDSAMYFCALRGAQGDTQYFGPGTRLTVL.

This clonotype turned up a few times. The rearrangement uses TRBV4-1 and TRBJ2-3; 9 bases align to TRBD2. The V and J ends lost 0 bases and 4 bases, in that order; junction bases with no gene match: 11. The CDR3 covers 18 residues. Germline CDR1 is MGHRA and CDR2 is YSYEKL. The CDR3 coding sequence is TGCGCCAGCAGCCAAGAGGGTGGGGTAGCGGGAGTCGCAGATACGCAGTATTTT. Amino acid sequence: CASSQEGGVAGVADTQYF.

This clonotype was detected ten times or more. V and J are TRBV28 and TRBJ2-1; D call uncertain. The CDR3 is 13 residues long. CDR1 is MDHEN, CDR2 SYDVKM, per germline. The V end lost 6 bases, the J end lost 8 bases, and 14 bases lay between the germline ends. DNA of the CDR3: TGTGCCAGCAGCCGCCCCAGTACTGATGAGCAGTTCTTC. This encodes CASSRPSTDEQFF.

This clonotype was recorded at least ten times. The chain uses TRBV7-9 and TRBJ2-1; D ambiguous. V was clipped by 5 bases and J by 4 bases, with 12 bases between them. In germline, CDR1 is SEHNR, CDR2 FQNEAQ (reference sequence). The CDR3 extends over 14 amino acids. CDR3 residues: CASSRQDTYNEQFF. The DNA of the CDR3 is TGTGCCAGCAGCCGGCAAGACACTTACAATGAGCAGTTCTTC.

The V call is TRBV29-1, the J call TRBJ1-6, with 8 bases matching TRBD1. Trimming took 7 bases from V and 13 from J; bases not matched to a gene: 12. Germline V gene lookup returns CDR1 SQVTM and CDR2 ANQGSEA. The CDR3 sequence is 13 residues long. CDR3 in DNA: TGCAGCGACGACCCACAGGGGGATAATCCCCTCCACTTT. Translating it yields CSDDPQGDNPLHF.

The gene calls are TRBV20-1 and TRBJ1-1; D is possibly TRBD1 (5 bases). The length of the CDR3 is 14 residues. Germline CDR1 is DFQATT and CDR2 is SNEGSKA (reference sequence). The V and J ends lost 2 bases and 4 bases respectively, with 14 bases between them. DNA for the CDR3: TGCAGTGCTAGACGGGGCCATGCGGGCACTGAAGCTTTCTTT. It specifies CSARRGHAGTEAFF.

This clonotype has ten or more counts. V gene TRBV20-1 combines with J gene TRBJ1-1, with unresolved D. The CDR3 spans 14 residues. Per germline, CDR1 DFQATT and CDR2 SNEGSKA (reference sequence). This CDR3 reads CRNRIVERDPKAFF. The CDR3 DNA sequence: TGCAGGAATCGGATAGTGGAACGGGATCCCAAAGCTTTCTTT.

The sample holds many counts of this clonotype. This chain connects TRBV5-1 to TRBJ2-7, with 14 bases identical to TRBD2. The germline CDR1 and CDR2 sequences are SGHRS and YFSETQ. CDR3 length: 16 amino acids. V was pared by 4 bases and J by 3 bases, with 6 bases of the junction left unmatched. The CDR3 nucleotides read TGCGCCAGCAGCATTGTCGGGACTAGCGGGGGCTACGAGCAGTACTTC. Amino acid sequence: CASSIVGTSGGYEQYF.

This clonotype was detected ten times or more. V and J are TRBV7-8 and TRBJ1-1; TRBD1 agrees at 9 bases. This CDR3 is built from 16 residues. CDR1 is SGHVS and CDR2 is FQNEAQ in the germline V gene. With V trimmed by 1 base and J by 3 bases, 6 bases remained unmatched. CDR3 coding DNA: TGTGCCAGCAGCTTAGGGGGGACAGGGTGGGACACTGAAGCTTTCTTT. Translating it yields CASSLGGTGWDTEAFF.

The table lists this clonotype with many counts. The chain recombines TRBV20-1 with TRBJ2-1; 9 bases match TRBD2. In germline, CDR1 is DFQATT, CDR2 SNEGSKA (reference sequence). The CDR3 loop spans 17 amino acids. With V trimmed by 3 bases and J by 5 bases, 14 bases remained unmatched. This CDR3 reads CSASSVGASGMNNEQFF. CDR3 DNA sequence: TGCAGTGCTAGTAGTGTAGGGGCTAGCGGGATGAACAATGAGCAGTTCTTC.

This clonotype showed up many times. The genes are TRBV28 and TRBJ2-1; no clear D gene. Germline-derived CDR1 and CDR2 are MDHEN and SYDVKM. V was shortened by 2 bases and J by 8 bases, with 7 bases between the two germline ends. CDR3 length: 12 amino acids. The CDR3: CASSLTEDEQFF. The CDR3, as DNA: TGTGCCAGCAGTTTAACTGAGGATGAGCAGTTCTTC.

This clonotype was observed a handful of times. Here the CDR3 reads CASSLAPSGRSRAYEQYF. In DNA form, the CDR3 reads TGCGCCAGCAGCTTGGCCCCTAGCGGGAGGAGTAGGGCCTACGAGCAGTACTTC. The genes are TRBV5-1 and TRBJ2-7; 11 bases line up with TRBD2. The CDR3 has 18 residues. CDR1 is SGHRS, CDR2 YFSETQ, per germline. The trim removed 0 bases at V and 2 bases at J, leaving 10 bases unmatched.

The sample holds many counts of this clonotype. The V and J genes are TRBV18 and TRBJ2-1, with 13 bases matching TRBD2. Trimming removed 4 bases from V and 9 bases from J; junction bases left unmatched: 6. Germline V CDR1 and CDR2: KGHSH, LQKENI. There are 15 residues in the CDR3. The chain's CDR3 is CASSRGLAGVPEQFF. The CDR3 DNA reads as TGTGCCAGCTCACGTGGACTAGCGGGAGTTCCTGAGCAGTTCTTC.